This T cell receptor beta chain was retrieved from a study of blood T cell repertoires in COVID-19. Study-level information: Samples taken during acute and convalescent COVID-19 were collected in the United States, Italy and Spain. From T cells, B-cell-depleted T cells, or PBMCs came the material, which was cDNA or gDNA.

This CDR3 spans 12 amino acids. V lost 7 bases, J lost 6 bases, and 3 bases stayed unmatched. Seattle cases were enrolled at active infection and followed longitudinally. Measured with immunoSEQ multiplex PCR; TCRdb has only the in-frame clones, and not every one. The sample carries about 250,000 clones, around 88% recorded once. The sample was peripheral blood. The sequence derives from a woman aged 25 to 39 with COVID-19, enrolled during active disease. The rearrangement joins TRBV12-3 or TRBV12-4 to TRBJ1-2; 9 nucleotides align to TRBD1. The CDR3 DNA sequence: TGTGCCAGCATGGACAGGGGTCATGGCTACACCTTC. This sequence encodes CASMDRGHGYTF.